This record looks at one TCR beta chain sequence and its context. Sequencing used immunoSEQ multiplex PCR; TCRdb keeps in-frame clones, though not all of them. Of roughly 100,000 clones in the sample, about 90% were seen once. CDR3 length: 12 amino acids. Germline loops: CDR1 SEHNR, CDR2 FQNEAQ (reference sequence). These data originate in a study of OX40 agonist ivuxolimab in advanced cancers. The overall study: Patients treated during dose escalation were battling hepatocellular carcinoma, melanoma, renal cell or head and neck cancer. Three individuals attained partial responses, comprising one hepatocellular carcinoma case and two cutaneous melanoma cases.

The origin of this receptor is an adult with an advanced solid tumor such as melanoma, head and neck, liver or kidney cancer. Sequencing used CD4+ or CD8+ T cells sorted from blood, obtained in a trial of the OX40 agonist ivuxolimab. This chain uses TRBV7-9 with TRBJ2-5; no clear D gene. The J call may be wrong; the DNA end is better matched by TRBJ2-7. DNA for the CDR3: TGTGCCAGCAGCTTAAGTGGATACGAGCAGTACTTC. Protein sequence: CASSLSGYEQYF.